The entry that follows covers one T cell receptor (beta chain) sequence. CD45RO-negative, CCR7-positively selected cells formed the naive CD8 fraction, excluding terminally differentiated effector memory CD45RA+ cells. The data belong to a study of shared clonotypes between healthy human individuals. The germline V gene encodes CDR1 MNHEY and CDR2 SMNVEV (reference sequence). The CDR3 covers 15 residues. Trimming took 0 bases from V and 3 from J; bases not matched to a gene: 4. The DNA input per sorted-subset replicate PCR was roughly 0.2 ug, corresponding to some 33,000 T cell genomes. The data were produced by immunoSEQ multiplex PCR, yet TCRdb's version contains in-frame clones alone and is incomplete. Of about 550,000 clones detected, 95% to 96% appear once; the ten largest clones hold 0.11%.

The sample was naive CD8+ T cells sorted from blood. This sequence joins TRBV27 and TRBJ2-7, with 8 bases matching TRBD1. The receptor was derived from a woman in her twenties or thirties in good health. The CDR3: CASSLSGTGGYEQYF. Written as DNA, the CDR3 is TGTGCCAGCAGTTTATCGGGTACAGGGGGCTACGAGCAGTACTTC.